This T cell receptor beta chain was recovered during a study of blood T cell repertoires in COVID-19. Study-level background: Acute and convalescent COVID-19 specimens originated in the United States, Italy and Spain.

Trimming cost V 3 bases and J 4 bases, with 12 bases left between them. The CDR3 totals 15 residues. TCRdb's table, derived via immunoSEQ multiplex PCR, lists solely in-frame clones and lacks some. The sample has more than 200,000 clones; more than 80% are singletons. Recruits, aged about 18 to 100 years, lived in 24 US areas. Participants reported their clinical history, and cohort assignment relied on those reports. Donors of Cohort 3 who recovered were those that had two negative PCRs, clearance, or symptom resolution. The sequenced material came from PBMCs or T cells enriched from blood (not recorded which). This TCR was sampled from a man aged 60-69 years who had recovered from COVID-19. This chain uses TRBV23-1 with TRBJ2-2; maybe TRBD2 (6 bases). TRBV23-1 is treated as an ORF (open reading frame) with a function not yet certain. The CDR3 DNA reads TGCGCCAGCAGTCATCGCGGGGACTTCACCGGGGAGCTGTTTTTT. Its translation is CASSHRGDFTGELFF.